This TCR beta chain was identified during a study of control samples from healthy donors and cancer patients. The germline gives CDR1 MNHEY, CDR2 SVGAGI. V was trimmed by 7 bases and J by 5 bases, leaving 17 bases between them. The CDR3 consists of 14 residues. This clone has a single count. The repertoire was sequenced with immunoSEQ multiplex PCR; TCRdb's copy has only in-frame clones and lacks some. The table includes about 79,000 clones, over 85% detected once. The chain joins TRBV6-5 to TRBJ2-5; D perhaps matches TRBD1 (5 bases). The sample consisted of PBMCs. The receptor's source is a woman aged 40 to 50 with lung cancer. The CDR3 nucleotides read TGTGCCAGCAATCCTGGACACCTGGGGGAGACCCAGTACTTC. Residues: CASNPGHLGETQYF.